This is a list of T cell receptor beta chains from one sample in a study of shared clonotypes between healthy human individuals. The protocol was immunoSEQ multiplex PCR, while the TCRdb copy is restricted to in-frame clones and leaves out a portion. The table records 2 million to 2.5 million clones, around 95% of them present only once. The material sequenced was naive CD4+ T cells sorted from blood. Every receptor here comes from a man between 18 and 35 years old in good health. CDR3s include the opening cysteine and the closing phenylalanine or tryptophan. The D gene is left open where the match is weak. Clone size is not always given. Where it is, it says once, few, many or a class for expanded clones.

abundance	j_gene	d_gene	v_gene	CDR3nt	CDR3aa
.	TRBJ1-1	.	TRBV6-6	TGTGCAGTGGGGAGCATATACACTGAAGCTTTCTTT	CAVGSIYTEAFF
.	TRBJ1-1	TRBD1	TRBV5-5	TGTGCCAGCAGCTTGAGACAGGGGTACACTGAAGCTTTCTTT	CASSLRQGYTEAFF
.	TRBJ2-3	.	TRBV5-1	TGCGCCAGCAGCTGGAGGGCAGGTGCCACAGATACGCAGTATTTT	CASSWRAGATDTQYF
.	TRBJ1-5	.	TRBV28	TGTGCCAGCAGTACACAGGGAAACCAGCCCCAGCATTTT	CASSTQGNQPQHF
.	TRBJ2-7	.	TRBV5-1	TGCGCCAGCAGCCCCTACGGTTCCTACGAGCAGTACTTC	CASSPYGSYEQYF
.	TRBJ2-1	.	TRBV4-1	TGCGCCAGCAGCGAAGGGGTCCTGCGGGACTCCTTCTTC	CASSEGVLRDSFF
.	TRBJ1-5	.	TRBV4-3	TGCGCCAGCAGCCAAGAGTCTAATCAGCCCCAGCATTTT	CASSQESNQPQHF
.	TRBJ2-5	.	TRBV9	TGTGCCAGCAGCGTAGGGACACAGATCCAAGAGACCCAGTACTTC	CASSVGTQIQETQYF
.	TRBJ2-1	.	TRBV20-1	TGCAGTTCAAGGGGGGTAGTAGAGCAGTTCTTC	CSSRGVVEQFF
.	TRBJ1-4	.	TRBV18	TGTGCCAGCTCGTTAGGCGGCGTGGATGAAAAACTGTTTTTT	CASSLGGVDEKLFF
.	TRBJ1-2	.	TRBV7-2	TGTGCCAGCAGCTCGTACACCAACTATGGCTACACCTTC	CASSSYTNYGYTF
.	TRBJ2-4	.	TRBV28	TGTGCCAGCAGTTTCCCACTAGCCAAAAACATTCAGTACTTC	CASSFPLAKNIQYF
few	TRBJ1-1	.	TRBV18	TGTGCCAGCTGGGGACCGAACACTGAAGCTTTCTTT	CASWGPNTEAFF
.	TRBJ2-5	.	TRBV19	TGTGCCAGTAGTTTAGCGAAGGAAGAGACCCAGTACTTC	CASSLAKEETQYF
.	TRBJ1-1	.	TRBV7-9	TGTGCCAGCAGCTTAACCCGACTTGGCACTGAAGCTTTCTTT	CASSLTRLGTEAFF